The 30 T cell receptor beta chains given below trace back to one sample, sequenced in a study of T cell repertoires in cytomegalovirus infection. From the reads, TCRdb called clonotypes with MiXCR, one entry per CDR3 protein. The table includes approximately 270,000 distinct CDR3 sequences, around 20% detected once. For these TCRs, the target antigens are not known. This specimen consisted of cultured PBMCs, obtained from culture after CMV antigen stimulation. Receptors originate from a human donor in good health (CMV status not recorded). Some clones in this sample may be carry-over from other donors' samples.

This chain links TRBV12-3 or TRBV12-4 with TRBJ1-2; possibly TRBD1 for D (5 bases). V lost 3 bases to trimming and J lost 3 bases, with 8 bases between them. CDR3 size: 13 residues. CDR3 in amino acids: CASSFGTHYGYTF. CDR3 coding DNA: TGTGCCAGCAGTTTCGGGACCCACTATGGCTACACCTTC.

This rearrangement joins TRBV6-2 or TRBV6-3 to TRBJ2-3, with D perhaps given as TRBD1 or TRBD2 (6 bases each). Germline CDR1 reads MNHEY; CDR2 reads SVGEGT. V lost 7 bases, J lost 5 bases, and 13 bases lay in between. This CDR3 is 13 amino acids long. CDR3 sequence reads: CASKKEGEDTQYF. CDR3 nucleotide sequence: TGTGCCAGCAAGAAGGAGGGGGAAGATACGCAGTATTTT.

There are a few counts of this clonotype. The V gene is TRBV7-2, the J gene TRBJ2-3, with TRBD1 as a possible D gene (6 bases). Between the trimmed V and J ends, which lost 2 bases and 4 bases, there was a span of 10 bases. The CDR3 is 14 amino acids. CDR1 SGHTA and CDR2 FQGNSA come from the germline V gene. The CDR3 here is CASSLSPGADTQYF. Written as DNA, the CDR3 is TGTGCCAGCAGCTTAAGTCCAGGGGCAGATACGCAGTATTTT.

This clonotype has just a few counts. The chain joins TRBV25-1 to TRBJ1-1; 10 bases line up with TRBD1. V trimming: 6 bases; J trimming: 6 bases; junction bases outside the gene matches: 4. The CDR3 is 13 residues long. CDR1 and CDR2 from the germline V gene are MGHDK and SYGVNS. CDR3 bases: TGTGCCAGCAGAGAGACAGGGGGCCCTGAAGCTTTCTTT. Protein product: CASRETGGPEAFF.

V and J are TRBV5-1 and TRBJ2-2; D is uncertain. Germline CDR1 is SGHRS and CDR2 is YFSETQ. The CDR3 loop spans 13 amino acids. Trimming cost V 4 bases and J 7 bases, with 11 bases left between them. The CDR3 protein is CASSVRILGELFF. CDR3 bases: TGCGCCAGCAGCGTACGTATCCTCGGGGAGCTGTTTTTT. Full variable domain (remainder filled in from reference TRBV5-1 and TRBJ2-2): KAGVTQTPRYLIKTRGQQVTLSCSPISGHRSVSWYQQTPGQGLQFLFEYFSETQRNKGNFPGRFSGRQFSNSRSEMNVSTLELGDSALYLCASSVRILGELFFGEGSRLTVL.

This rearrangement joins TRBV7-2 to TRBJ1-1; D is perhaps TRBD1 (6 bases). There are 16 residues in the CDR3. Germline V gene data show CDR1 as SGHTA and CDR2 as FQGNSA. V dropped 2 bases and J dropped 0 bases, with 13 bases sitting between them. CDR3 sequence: CASSLSGHRMNTEAFF. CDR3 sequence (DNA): TGTGCCAGCAGCTTATCGGGACACCGCATGAACACTGAAGCTTTCTTT. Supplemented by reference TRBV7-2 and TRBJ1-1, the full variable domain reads GAGVSQSPSNKVTEKGKDVELRCDPISGHTALYWYRQSLGQGLEFLIYFQGNSAPDKSGLPSDRFSAERTGGSVSTLTIQRTQQEDSAVYLCASSLSGHRMNTEAFFGQGTRLTVV.

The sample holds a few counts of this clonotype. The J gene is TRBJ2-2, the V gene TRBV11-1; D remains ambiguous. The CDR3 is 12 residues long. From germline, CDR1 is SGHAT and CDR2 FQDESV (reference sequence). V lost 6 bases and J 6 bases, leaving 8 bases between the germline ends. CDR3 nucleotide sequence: TGTGCCAGCAGACCGACGGCCGGGGAGCTGTTTTTT. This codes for CASRPTAGELFF.

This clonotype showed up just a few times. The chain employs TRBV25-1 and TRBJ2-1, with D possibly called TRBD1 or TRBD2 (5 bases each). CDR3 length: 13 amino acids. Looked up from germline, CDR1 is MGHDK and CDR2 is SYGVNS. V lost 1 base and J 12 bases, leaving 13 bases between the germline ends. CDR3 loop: CASSESVRDRQFF. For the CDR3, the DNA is TGTGCCAGCAGTGAATCGGTTAGGGACCGGCAGTTCTTC.

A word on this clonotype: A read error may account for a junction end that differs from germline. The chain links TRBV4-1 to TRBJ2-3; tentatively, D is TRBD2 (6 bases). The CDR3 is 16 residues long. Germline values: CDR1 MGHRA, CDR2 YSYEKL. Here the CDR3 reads CASSQARGTSTDTRYF. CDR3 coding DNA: TGCGCCAGCAGCCAAGCGAGGGGAACTAGCACAGATACGCGGTATTTT.

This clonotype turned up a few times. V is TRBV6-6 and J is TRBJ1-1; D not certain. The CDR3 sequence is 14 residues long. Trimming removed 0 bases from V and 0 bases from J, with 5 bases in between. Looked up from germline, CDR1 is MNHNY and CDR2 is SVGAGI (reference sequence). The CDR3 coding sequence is TGTGCCAGCAGTTACTCGGCCGTGAACACTGAAGCTTTCTTT. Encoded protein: CASSYSAVNTEAFF.

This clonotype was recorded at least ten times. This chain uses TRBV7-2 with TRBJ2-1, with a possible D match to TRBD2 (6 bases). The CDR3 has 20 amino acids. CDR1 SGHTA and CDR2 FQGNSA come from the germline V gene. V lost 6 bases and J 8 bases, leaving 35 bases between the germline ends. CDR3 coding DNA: TGTGCCAGCAGTCGTAGGGGTTGGACGGAGGGCCCCAGTGTCGGTGATGAGCAGTTCTTC. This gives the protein CASSRRGWTEGPSVGDEQFF. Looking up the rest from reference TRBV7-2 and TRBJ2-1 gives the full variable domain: GAGVSQSPSNKVTEKGKDVELRCDPISGHTALYWYRQSLGQGLEFLIYFQGNSAPDKSGLPSDRFSAERTGGSVSTLTIQRTQQEDSAVYLCASSRRGWTEGPSVGDEQFFGPGTRLTVL.

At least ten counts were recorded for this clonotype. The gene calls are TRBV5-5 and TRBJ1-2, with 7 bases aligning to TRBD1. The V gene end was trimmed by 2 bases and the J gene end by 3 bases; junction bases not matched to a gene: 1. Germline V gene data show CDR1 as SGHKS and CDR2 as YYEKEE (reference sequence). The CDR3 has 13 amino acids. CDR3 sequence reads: CASSFGTDYGYTF. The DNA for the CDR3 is TGTGCCAGCAGCTTCGGGACAGACTATGGCTACACCTTC.

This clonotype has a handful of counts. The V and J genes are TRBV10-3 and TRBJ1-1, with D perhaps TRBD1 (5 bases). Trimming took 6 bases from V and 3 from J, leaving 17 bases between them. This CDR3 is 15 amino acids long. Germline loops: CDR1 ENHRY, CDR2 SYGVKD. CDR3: CAIRGDGRGDTEAFF. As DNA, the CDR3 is TGTGCCATCAGGGGGGATGGCAGAGGGGACACTGAAGCTTTCTTT.

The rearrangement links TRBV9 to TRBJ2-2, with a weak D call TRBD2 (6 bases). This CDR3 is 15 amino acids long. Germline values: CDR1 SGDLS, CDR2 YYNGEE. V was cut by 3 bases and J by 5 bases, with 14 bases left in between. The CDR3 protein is CASSAGEVRTGELFF. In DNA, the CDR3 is TGTGCCAGCAGCGCGGGAGAAGTGAGAACCGGGGAGCTGTTTTTT. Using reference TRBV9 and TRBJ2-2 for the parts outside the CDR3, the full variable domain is DSGVTQTPKHLITATGQRVTLRCSPRSGDLSVYWYQQSLDQGLQFLIQYYNGEERAKGNILERFSAQQFPDLHSELNLSSLELGDSALYFCASSAGEVRTGELFFGEGSRLTVL.

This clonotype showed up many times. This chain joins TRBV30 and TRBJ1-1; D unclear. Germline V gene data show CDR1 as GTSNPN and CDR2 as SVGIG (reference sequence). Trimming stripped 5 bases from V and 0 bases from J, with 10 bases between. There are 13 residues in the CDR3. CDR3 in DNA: TGTGCCTGGGGACCGGAAATGAACACTGAAGCTTTCTTT. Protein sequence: CAWGPEMNTEAFF.

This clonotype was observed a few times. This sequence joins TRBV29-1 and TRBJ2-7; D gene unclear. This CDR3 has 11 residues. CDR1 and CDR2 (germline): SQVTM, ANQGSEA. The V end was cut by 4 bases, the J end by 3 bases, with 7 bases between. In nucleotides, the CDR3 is TGCAGCGTTGTGGAGCTCTACGAGCAGTACGTC. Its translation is CSVVELYEQYV.

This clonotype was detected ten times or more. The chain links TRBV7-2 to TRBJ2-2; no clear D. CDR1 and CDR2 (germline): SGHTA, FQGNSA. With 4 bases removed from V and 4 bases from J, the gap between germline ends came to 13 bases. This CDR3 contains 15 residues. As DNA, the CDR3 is TGTGCCAGCAGCTCGCGTGCGGTGGGCACCGGGGAGCTGTTTTTT. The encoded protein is CASSSRAVGTGELFF.

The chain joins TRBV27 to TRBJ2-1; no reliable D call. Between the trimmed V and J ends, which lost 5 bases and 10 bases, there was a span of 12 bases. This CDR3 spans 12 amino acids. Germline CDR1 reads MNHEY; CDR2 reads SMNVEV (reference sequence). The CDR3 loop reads CASSRHLGEQFF. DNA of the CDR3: TGTGCCAGCAGTCGCCACCTGGGAGAGCAGTTCTTC.

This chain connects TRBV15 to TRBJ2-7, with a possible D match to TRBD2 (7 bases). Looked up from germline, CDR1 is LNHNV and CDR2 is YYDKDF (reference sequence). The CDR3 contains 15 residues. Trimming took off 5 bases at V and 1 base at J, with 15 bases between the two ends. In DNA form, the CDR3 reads TGTGCCACCAGCCCTCAGGGGAGGGGGTCCTACGAGCAGTACTTC. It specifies CATSPQGRGSYEQYF.

The CDR3 DNA reads as TGTGCCAGCAAGGGTAGCCGGGGAGGGACTGAAGCTTTCTTT. This encodes CASKGSRGGTEAFF. The chain joins TRBV6-1 to TRBJ1-1; D remains unclear. There are 14 residues in the CDR3. V lost 7 bases, J lost 5 bases, and 17 bases lay in between. From germline, CDR1 is MNHNS and CDR2 SASEGT.

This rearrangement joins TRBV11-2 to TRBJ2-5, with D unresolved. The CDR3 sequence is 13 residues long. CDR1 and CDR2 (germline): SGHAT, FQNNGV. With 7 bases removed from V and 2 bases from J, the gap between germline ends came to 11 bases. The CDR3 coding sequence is TGTGCCAGCATGGAGTGGAGTCAAGAGACCCAGTACTTC. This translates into CASMEWSQETQYF.

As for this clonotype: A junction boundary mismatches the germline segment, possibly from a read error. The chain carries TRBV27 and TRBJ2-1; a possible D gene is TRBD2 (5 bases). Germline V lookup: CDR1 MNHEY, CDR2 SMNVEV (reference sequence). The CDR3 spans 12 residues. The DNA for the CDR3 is TGTGCCAGCAGGACGGGGATGAATGAGCAGATCTTC. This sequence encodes CASRTGMNEQIF.

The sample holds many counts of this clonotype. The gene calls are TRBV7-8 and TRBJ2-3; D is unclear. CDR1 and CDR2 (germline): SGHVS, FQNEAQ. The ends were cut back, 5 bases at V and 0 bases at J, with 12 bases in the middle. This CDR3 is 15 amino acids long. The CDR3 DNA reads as TGTGCCAGCAGCCAACGGCCGGAGAGCACAGATACGCAGTATTTT. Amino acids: CASSQRPESTDTQYF.

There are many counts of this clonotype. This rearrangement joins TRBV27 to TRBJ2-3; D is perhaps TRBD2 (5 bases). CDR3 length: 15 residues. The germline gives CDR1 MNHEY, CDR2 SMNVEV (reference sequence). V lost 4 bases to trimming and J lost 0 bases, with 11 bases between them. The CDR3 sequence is CASSSPWRSTDTQYF. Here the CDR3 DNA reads TGTGCCAGCAGTTCCCCATGGAGGAGCACAGATACGCAGTATTTT.

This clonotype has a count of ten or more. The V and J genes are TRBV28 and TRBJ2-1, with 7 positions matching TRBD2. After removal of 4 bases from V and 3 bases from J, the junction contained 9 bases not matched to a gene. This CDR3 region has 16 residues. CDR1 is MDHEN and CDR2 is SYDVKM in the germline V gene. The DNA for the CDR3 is TGTGCCAGCAGTTACTCGGGACCGGGAGGCTACAATGAGCAGTTCTTC. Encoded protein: CASSYSGPGGYNEQFF.

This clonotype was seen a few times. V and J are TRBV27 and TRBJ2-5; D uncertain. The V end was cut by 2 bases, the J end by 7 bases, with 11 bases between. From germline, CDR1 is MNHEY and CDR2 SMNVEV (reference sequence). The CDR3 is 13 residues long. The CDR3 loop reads CASSLRQPGTQYF. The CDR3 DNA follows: TGTGCCAGCAGTTTAAGACAACCGGGGACCCAGTACTTC.

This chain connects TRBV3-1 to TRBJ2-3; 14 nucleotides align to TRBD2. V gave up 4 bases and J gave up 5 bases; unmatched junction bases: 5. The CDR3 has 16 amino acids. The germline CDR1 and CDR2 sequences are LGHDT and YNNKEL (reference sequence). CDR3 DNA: TGTGCCAGCAGCCCAGGGACTAGCGGGAGAATAGATACGCAGTATTTT. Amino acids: CASSPGTSGRIDTQYF.

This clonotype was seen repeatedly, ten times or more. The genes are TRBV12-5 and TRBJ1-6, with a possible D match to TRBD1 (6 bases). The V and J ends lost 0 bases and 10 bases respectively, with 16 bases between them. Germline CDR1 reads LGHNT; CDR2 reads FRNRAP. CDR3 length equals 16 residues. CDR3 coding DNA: TGTGCTAGTGGTTTGGTACTTCACAGGGATGGCTCACCCCTCCACTTT. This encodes CASGLVLHRDGSPLHF.

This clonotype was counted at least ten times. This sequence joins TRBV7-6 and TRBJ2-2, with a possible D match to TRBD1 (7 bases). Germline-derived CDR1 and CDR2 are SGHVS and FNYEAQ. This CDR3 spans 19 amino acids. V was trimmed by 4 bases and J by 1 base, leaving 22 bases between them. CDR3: CASSSPGEAGTENTGELFF. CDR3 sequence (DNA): TGTGCCAGCAGCTCCCCGGGGGAGGCCGGGACAGAGAACACCGGGGAGCTGTTTTTT.

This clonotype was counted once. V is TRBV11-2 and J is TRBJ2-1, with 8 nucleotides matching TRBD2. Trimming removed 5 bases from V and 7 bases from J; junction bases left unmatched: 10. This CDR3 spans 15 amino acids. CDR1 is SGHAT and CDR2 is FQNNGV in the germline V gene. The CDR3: CASSRAPGGRNEQFF. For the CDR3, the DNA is TGTGCCAGCAGCCGGGCTCCGGGCGGGAGGAATGAGCAGTTCTTC.